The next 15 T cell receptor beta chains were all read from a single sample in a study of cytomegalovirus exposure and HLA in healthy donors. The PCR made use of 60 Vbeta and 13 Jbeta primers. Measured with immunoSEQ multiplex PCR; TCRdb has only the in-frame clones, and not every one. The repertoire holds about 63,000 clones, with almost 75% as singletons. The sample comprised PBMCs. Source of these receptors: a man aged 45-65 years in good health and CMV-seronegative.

CDR3 in amino acids: CASSLGQPASYEQYF. The CDR3 nucleotides read TGTGCCAGTAGCCTAGGACAGCCAGCCTCCTACGAGCAGTACTTC. This chain connects TRBV19 to TRBJ2-7; tentative D call: TRBD1 (6 bases). The CDR3 is 15 amino acids. Germline V gene data show CDR1 as LNHDA and CDR2 as SQIVND (reference sequence). Trimming cost V 6 bases and J 0 bases, with 15 bases left between them.

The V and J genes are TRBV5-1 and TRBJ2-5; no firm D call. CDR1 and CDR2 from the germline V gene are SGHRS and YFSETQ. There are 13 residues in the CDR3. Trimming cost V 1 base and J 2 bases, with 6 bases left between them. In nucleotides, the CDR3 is TGCGCCAGCAGCTTGCTACTTCAAGAGACCCAGTACTTC. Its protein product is CASSLLLQETQYF.

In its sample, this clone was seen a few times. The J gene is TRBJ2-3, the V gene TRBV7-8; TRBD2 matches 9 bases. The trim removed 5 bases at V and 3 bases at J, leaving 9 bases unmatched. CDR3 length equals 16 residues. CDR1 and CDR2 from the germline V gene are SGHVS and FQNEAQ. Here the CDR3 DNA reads TGTGCCAGCAGCCCCTCTTGGCGGGAGGGAACAGATACGCAGTATTTT. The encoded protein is CASSPSWREGTDTQYF.

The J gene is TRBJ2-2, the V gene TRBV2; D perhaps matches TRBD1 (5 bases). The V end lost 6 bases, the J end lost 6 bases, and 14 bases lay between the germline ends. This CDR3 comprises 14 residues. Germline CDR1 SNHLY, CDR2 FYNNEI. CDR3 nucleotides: TGTGCCAGCAGAGTGGTACAGGTTCCCGGGGAGCTGTTTTTT. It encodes CASRVVQVPGELFF. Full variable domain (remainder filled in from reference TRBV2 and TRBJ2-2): EPEVTQTPSHQVTQMGQEVILRCVPISNHLYFYWYRQILGQKVEFLVSFYNNEISEKSEIFDDQFSVERPDGSNFTLKIRSTKLEDSAMYFCASRVVQVPGELFFGEGSRLTVL.

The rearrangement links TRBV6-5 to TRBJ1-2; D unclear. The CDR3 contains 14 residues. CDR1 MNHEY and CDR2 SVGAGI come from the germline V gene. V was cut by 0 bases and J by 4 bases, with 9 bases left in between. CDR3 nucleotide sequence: TGTGCCAGCAGTTACTCGATTCAGTTCTATGGCTACACCTTC. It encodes CASSYSIQFYGYTF.

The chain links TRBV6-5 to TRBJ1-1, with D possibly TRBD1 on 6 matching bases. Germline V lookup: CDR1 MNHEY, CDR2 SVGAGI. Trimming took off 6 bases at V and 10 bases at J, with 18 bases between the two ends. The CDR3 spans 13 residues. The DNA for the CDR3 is TGTGCCAGCAGGTCTCAGGGGTCGTGGTTAGCTTTCTTT. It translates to CASRSQGSWLAFF.

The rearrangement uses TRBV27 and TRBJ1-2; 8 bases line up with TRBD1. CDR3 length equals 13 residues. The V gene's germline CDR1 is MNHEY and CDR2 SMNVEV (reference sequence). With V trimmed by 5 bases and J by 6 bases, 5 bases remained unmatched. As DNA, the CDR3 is TGTGCCAGCAGTCGACAGGGGATGGATGGCTACACCTTC. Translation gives CASSRQGMDGYTF.

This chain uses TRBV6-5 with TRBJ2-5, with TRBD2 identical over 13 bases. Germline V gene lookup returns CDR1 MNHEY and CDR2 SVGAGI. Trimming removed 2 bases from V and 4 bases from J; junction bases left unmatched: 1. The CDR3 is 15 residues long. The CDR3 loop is CASSYTSGGAETQYF. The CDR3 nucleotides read TGTGCCAGCAGTTACACTAGCGGGGGGGCAGAGACCCAGTACTTC.

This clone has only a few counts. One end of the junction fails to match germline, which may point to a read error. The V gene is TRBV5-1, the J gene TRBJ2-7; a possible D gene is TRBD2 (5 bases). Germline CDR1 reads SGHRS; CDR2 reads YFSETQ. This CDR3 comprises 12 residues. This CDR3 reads CASSSDWGERYF. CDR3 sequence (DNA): TGCGCCAGCAGCTCGGATTGGGGAGAGCGGTACTTC.

This chain's CDR3 is CAWNTGGGNQPQHF. CDR3 DNA: TGTGCCTGGAACACGGGTGGTGGCAATCAGCCCCAGCATTTT. The V and J genes are TRBV30 and TRBJ1-5, with D hard to call. The germline V gene has CDR1 GTSNPN and CDR2 SVGIG (reference sequence). Trimming left V 4 bases short and J 2 bases short, with 12 bases between. The CDR3 is made up of 14 amino acids.

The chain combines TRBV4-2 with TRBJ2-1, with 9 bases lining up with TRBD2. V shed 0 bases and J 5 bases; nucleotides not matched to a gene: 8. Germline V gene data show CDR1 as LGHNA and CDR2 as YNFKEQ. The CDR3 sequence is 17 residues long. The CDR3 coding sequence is TGTGCCAGCAGCCAAGATCAGGGCGGGGGGGCCAACAATGAGCAGTTCTTC. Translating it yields CASSQDQGGGANNEQFF.

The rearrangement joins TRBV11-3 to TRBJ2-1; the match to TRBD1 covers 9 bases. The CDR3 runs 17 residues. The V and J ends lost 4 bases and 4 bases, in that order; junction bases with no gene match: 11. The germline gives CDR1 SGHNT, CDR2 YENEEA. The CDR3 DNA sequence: TGTGCCAGCAGCTCGTCCGAGGGCGGGACAGGGTACAATGAGCAGTTCTTC. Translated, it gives CASSSSEGGTGYNEQFF. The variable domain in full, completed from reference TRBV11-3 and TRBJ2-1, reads EAGVVQSPRYKIIEKKQPVAFWCNPISGHNTLYWYLQNLGQGPELLIRYENEEAVDDSQLPKDRFSAERLKGVDSTLKIQPAELGDSAVYLCASSSSEGGTGYNEQFFGPGTRLTVL.

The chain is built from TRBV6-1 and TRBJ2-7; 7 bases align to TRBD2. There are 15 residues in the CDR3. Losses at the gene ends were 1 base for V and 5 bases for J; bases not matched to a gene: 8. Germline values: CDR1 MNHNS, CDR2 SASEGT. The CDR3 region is CASSEGRAGSHEQYF. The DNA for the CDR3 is TGTGCCAGCAGTGAAGGGCGAGCGGGGTCCCACGAGCAGTACTTC.

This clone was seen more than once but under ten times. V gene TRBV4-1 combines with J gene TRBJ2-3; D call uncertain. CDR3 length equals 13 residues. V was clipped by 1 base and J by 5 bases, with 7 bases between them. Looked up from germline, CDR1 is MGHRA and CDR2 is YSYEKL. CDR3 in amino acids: CASSQVSEDTQYF. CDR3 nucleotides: TGCGCCAGCAGCCAAGTTTCAGAAGATACGCAGTATTTT.

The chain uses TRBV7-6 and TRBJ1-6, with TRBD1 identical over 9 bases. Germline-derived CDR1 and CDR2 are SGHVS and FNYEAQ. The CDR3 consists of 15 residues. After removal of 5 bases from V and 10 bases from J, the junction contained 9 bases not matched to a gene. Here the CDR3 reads CASSLQQGARSPLHF. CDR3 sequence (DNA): TGTGCCAGCAGCCTCCAACAGGGGGCACGGTCACCCCTCCACTTT. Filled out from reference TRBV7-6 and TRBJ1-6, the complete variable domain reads GAGVSQSPRYKVTKRGQDVALRCDPISGHVSLYWYRQALGQGPEFLTYFNYEAQQDKSGLPNDRFSAERPEGSISTLTIQRTEQRDSAMYRCASSLQQGARSPLHFGNGTRLTVT.